This T cell receptor (beta chain) was obtained from a study of shared clonotypes between healthy human individuals (dated by TCRdb to between 2020 and 2021). Describing the broader study: A few men and a couple of women, aged 18 to 49 years, made up the cohort. For each donor, three plates each were used for CD4 naive and CD4 memory, two plates were used for CD8 naive, and one plate was used for CD8 memory. The study deeply sequenced blood TCR repertoires of 5 or 6 healthy adults to estimate repertoire size and the extent of clonotype sharing between individuals. Different laboratories and diverse techniques were used to prepare libraries and sequence TCR repertoires, to increase sequencing depth and limit assay-specific biases. Leukapheresis yielded between about 0.9 and 9.5 billion PBMCs per donor.

Using the deep immunoSEQ assay, multiplex PCR amplified TCR CDR3 regions from genomic DNA. Extracted genomic DNA from each cell subset was distributed evenly across all wells of several immunoSEQ 96-well plates, and each plate was treated as a replicate. For sorted subsets, around 200 ng genomic DNA, equal to 30,000 to 35,000 T cell genomes, was loaded into each replicate PCR. Purified libraries were quantified with a Qubit 3.0 fluorometer, sized on a Bioanalyzer 2100, and re-quantified with the KAPA Library Quantification kit. A separate single-read 150-cycle Illumina NextSeq 550 flow cell was used to sequence each immunoSEQ 96-well plate. Per the original workflow: Because the immunoSEQ output held only junctional sequences and lacked quality scores, the filtering could not match the filtering applied to full-length reads. Sequences were annotated with PyIR, a Python wrapper for IgBLAST v1.9, and V/J genes and CDR3 were assigned using IMGT germline references. Reads were filtered out if the reads had weak V/J assignments (E-value above 1e-6), no CDR3, stop codons, out-of-frame junctions, or ambiguous translated residues. V3J clonotypes were defined as sequences sharing the same inferred V gene, J gene, and CDR3 amino acid sequence. Percentage overlap between repertoires was computed as shared unique clonotypes divided by the size of the smaller repertoire. RTK rarefaction, the Chao1 estimator, and Recon v2.1 estimates of unobserved clonotypes were used to assess repertoire richness. For all TCRbeta clonotypes obtained by the gDNA method from a few donors, generation probabilities were computed with OLGA. TCRdb's version of the immuneACCESS table is confined to in-frame rearrangements and falls short of the full clone set. An unresolved V gene accounts for under half of the shortfall where checked; the remainder is of unknown origin. Clone size and the V and J calls come from that table; the DNA yielded D and trimming. Counted in this sample were about 2,100,000 clones; roughly 91% of them appeared once. Jointly, the top ten make up more than 1.5% of the sample.

Here is what the overall study found, with its caveats: Sampling was restricted to blood, and TCR repertoires in tissue are likely to differ from TCR repertoires in blood. The small number of donors limited the genetic and exposure-history diversity represented. Incomplete sequencing was indicated by rarefaction of sorted-subset datasets, despite the large sequencing depth. Clonotypes shared by all four sorted-subset donors showed higher generation probabilities than non-shared clonotypes. Pairwise subsampling indicated that sequencing depth was expected to affect the degree of clonotype sharing among donors. Estimated clonotype richness was generally larger for naive than for memory subsets. About 5% of naive CD4, 3.5% of naive CD8, 2% to 2.5% of memory CD4, and about 0.4% of memory CD8 clonotypes were shared across several donors.

From a lookup of the germline V gene, CDR1 and CDR2 are SGHNT and YENEEA. V is cut by 1 base and J by 11 bases, and the space between the germline ends is 15 bases. Taken from cysteine to phenylalanine, the CDR3 has 14 residues. Solely the CDR3 DNA is kept, with 42 bases framed from the first base. CD8 naive samples were obtained by positive selection for CCR7 among CD45RO-negative cells, yielding a CD45RA+CCR7+ population from which TemRA cells were excluded. The donors were healthy, HIV-negative adults who had no recently reported acute infections or vaccinations. Every donor was a Caucasian adult residing in Nashville, Tennessee, USA. Blood was obtained by leukapheresis, after which PBMCs were separated by Ficoll-Histopaque density gradient centrifugation and cryopreserved in liquid nitrogen vapor phase. Purity and quantity of every magnetically sorted T cell population were checked by analytical flow cytometry. Each sorted fraction had its genomic DNA isolated and then quantified by UV absorbance on a Nanodrop 2000c.

With respect to this clone: There is no known antigen for this receptor. Base qualities were left out, and no much larger clone turns up one base away.

Specimen: naive CD8+ T cells from PBMCs. The cell subset or site label here, explained by the study, means: CD45RA+CCR7+. The V gene is TRBV11-3 and the J gene is TRBJ1-5; TRBD1 could be the D gene, as 5 bases match. The sequence derives from a man between 18 and 29 years old in good health. Some clones in this sample may be carry-over from other donors' samples. The CDR3 here reads CASSLVTGRQSQHF. The nucleotide sequence is given as TGTGCCAGCAGCTTAGTTACAGGAAGGCAGTCCCAGCATTTT.